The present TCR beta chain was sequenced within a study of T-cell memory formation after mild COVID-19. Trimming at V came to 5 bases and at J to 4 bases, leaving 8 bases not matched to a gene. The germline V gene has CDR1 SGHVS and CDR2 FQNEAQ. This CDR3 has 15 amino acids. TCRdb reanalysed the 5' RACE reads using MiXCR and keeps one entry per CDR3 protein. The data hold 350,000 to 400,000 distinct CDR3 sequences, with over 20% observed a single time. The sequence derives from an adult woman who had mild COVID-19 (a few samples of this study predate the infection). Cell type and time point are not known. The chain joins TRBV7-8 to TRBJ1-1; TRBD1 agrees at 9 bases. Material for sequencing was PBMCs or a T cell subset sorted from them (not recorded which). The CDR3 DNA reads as TGTGCCAGCAGCATCCCGGGACAGGGACCCACTGAAGCTTTCTTT. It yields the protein CASSIPGQGPTEAFF. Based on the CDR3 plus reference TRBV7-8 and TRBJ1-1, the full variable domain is GAGVSQSPRYKVAKRGQDVALRCDPISGHVSLFWYQQALGQGPEFLTYFQNEAQLDKSGLPSDRFFAERPEGSVSTLKIQRTQQEDSAVYLCASSIPGQGPTEAFFGQGTRLTVV.